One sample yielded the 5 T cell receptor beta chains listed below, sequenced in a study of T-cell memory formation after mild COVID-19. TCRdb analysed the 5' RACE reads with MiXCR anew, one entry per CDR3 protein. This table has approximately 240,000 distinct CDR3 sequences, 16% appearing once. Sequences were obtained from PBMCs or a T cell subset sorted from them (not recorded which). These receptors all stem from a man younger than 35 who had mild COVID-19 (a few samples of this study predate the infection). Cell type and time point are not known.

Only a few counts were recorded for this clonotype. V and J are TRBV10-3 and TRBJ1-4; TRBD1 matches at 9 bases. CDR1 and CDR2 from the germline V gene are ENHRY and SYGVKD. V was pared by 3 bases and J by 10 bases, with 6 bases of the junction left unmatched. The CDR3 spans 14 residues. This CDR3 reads CAISDGETGGKLFF. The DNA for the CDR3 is TGTGCCATCAGTGATGGGGAGACAGGGGGAAAACTGTTTTTT.

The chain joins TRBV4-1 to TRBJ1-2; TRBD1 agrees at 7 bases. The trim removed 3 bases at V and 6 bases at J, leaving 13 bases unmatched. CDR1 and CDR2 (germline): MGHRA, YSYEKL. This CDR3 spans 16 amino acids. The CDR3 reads CASSHPPDRVIDGYTF. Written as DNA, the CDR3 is TGCGCCAGCAGCCACCCCCCCGACAGGGTTATTGATGGCTACACCTTC.

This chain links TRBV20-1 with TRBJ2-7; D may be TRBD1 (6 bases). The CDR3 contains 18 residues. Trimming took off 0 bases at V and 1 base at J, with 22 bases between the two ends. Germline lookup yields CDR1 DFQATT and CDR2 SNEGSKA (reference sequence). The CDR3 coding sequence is TGCAGTGCTAGAGATCTACAGGGAGAGACCCGTCGGTCCTACGAGCAGTACTTC. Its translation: CSARDLQGETRRSYEQYF.

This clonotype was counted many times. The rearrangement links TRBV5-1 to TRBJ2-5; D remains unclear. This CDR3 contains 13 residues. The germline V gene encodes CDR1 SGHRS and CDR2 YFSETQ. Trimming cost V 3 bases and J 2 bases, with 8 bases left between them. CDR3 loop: CASSSGRQETQYF. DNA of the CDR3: TGCGCCAGCAGCTCTGGCAGACAAGAGACCCAGTACTTC.

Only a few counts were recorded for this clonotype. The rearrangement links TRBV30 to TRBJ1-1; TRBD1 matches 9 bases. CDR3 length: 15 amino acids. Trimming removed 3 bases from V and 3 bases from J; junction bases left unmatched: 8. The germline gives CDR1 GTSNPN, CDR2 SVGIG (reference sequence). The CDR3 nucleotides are TGTGCCTGGAGGGGGGGACAGGGAGAGTACACTGAAGCTTTCTTT. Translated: CAWRGGQGEYTEAFF.